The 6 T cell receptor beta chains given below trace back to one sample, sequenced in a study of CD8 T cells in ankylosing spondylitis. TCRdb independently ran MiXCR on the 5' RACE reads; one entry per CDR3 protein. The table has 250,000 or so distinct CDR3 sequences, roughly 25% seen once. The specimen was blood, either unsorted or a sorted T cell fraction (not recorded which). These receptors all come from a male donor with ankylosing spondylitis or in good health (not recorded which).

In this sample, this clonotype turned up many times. The CDR3, as DNA: TGTGCCAGCAGCTCGGGGACAGAACCTAACTATGGCTACACCTTC. Protein sequence: CASSSGTEPNYGYTF. The chain carries TRBV7-9 and TRBJ1-2, with 7 nucleotides matching TRBD1. The V and J ends lost 4 bases and 0 bases, in that order; junction bases with no gene match: 5. Germline CDR1 reads SEHNR; CDR2 reads FQNEAQ (reference sequence). The CDR3 is 15 residues long.

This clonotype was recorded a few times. CDR3 nucleotide sequence: TGTGCCAGCAGCTCCTCGAGGGGTGAGACCCAGTACTTC. The encoded protein is CASSSSRGETQYF. The chain joins TRBV6-6 to TRBJ2-5, with D possibly being TRBD1 or TRBD2 (5 bases each). The ends were cut back, 6 bases at V and 5 bases at J, with 13 bases in the middle. This CDR3 region has 13 residues. CDR1 MNHNY and CDR2 SVGAGI come from the germline V gene (reference sequence).

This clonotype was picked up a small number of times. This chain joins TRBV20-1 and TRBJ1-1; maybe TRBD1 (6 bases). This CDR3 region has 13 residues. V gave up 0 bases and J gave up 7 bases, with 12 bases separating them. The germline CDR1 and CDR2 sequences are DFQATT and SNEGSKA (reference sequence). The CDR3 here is CSARDSRQDEAFF. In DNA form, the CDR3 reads TGCAGTGCTAGAGATTCCCGACAGGATGAAGCTTTCTTT.

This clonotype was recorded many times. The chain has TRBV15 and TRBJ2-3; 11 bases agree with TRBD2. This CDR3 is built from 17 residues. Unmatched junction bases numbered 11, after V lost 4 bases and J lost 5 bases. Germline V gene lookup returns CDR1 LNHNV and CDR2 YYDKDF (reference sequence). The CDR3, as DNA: TGTGCCACCAGCACGGGGGCTAGCGGGGGGCAACAAGATACGCAGTATTTT. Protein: CATSTGASGGQQDTQYF.

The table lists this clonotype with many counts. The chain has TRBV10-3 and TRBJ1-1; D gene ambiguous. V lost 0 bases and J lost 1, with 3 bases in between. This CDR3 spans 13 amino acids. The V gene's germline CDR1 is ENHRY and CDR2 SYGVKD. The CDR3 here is CAISESANTEAFF. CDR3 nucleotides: TGTGCCATCAGTGAGTCAGCGAACACTGAAGCTTTCTTT.

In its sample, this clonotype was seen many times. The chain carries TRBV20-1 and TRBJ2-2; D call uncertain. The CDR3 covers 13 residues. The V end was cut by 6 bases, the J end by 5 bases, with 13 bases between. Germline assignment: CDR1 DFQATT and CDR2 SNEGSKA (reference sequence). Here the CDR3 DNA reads TGCAGTGCGGAACCCCCGGGTACCGGGGAGCTGTTTTTT. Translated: CSAEPPGTGELFF.